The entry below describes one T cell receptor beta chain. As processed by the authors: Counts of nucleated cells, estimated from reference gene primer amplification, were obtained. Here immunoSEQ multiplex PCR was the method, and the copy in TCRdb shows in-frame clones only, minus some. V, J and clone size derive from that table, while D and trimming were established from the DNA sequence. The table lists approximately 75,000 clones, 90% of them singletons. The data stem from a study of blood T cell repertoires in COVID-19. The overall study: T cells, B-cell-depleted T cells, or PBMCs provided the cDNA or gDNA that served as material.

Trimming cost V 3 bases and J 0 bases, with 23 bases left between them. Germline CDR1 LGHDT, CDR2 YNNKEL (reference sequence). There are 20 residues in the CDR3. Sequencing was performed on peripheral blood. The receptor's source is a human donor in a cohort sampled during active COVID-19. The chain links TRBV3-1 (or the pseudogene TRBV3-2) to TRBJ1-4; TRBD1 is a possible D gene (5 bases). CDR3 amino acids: CASSHRPHDGGVTTNEKLFF. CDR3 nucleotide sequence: TGTGCCAGCAGCCACCGGCCACACGATGGAGGGGTCACAACTAATGAAAAACTGTTTTTT.